This T cell receptor (beta chain) is from a study of shared T cell receptors in the human thymus. The germline V gene encodes CDR1 LGHNA and CDR2 YSLEER. V lost 0 bases to trimming and J lost 2 bases; unmatched junction nucleotides: 9. CDR3 length: 18 residues. The data were produced by immunoSEQ multiplex PCR, yet TCRdb's version contains in-frame clones alone and is incomplete. The data hold over 450,000 clones, with around 78% observed a single time. This sample was shared with a second study, whose subject was human thymus T cells. That work contributes: Healthy Finnish infants having corrective surgery for congenital heart defects served as donors. What appeared biased in thymic and blood repertoires was the usage of V and J genes.

This TCR was sampled from a boy under three years old with a congenital heart defect. The source material was thymocytes. This chain joins TRBV4-3 and TRBJ2-3, with 9 positions matching TRBD2. The CDR3: CASSQDHGASGVTDTQYF. CDR3 coding DNA: TGCGCCAGCAGCCAAGATCATGGGGCTAGCGGGGTCACAGATACGCAGTATTTT.